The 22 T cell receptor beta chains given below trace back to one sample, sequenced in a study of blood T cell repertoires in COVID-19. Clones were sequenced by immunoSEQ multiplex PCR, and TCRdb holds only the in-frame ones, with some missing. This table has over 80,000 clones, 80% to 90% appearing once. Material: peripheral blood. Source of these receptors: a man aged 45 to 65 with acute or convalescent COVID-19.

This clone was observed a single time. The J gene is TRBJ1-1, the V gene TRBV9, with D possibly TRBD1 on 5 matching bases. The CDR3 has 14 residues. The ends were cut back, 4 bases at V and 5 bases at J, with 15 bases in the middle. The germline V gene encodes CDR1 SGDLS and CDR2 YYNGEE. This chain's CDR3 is CASSLSWGGTEAFF. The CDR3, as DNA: TGTGCCAGCAGCCTTTCCTGGGGGGGAACTGAAGCTTTCTTT.

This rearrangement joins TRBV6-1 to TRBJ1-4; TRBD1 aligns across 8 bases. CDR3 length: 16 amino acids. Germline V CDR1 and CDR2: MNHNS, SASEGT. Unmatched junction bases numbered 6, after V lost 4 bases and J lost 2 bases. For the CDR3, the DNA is TGTGCCAGCAGTGCCACAGGGGGATTCACTAATGAAAAACTGTTTTTT. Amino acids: CASSATGGFTNEKLFF.

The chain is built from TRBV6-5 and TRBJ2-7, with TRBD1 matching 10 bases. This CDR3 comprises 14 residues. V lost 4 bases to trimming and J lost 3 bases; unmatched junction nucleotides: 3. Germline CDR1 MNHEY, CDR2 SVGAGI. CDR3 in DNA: TGTGCCAGCAGTTCCCGGACAGGGGGCTACGAGCAGTACGTC. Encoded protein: CASSSRTGGYEQYV.

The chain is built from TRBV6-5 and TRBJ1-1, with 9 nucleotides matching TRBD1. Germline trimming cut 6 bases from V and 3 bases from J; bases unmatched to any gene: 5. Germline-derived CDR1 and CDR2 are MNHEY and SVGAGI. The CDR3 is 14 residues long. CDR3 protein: CASRARQGDTEAFF. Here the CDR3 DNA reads TGTGCCAGCAGGGCCCGACAGGGGGACACTGAAGCTTTCTTT.

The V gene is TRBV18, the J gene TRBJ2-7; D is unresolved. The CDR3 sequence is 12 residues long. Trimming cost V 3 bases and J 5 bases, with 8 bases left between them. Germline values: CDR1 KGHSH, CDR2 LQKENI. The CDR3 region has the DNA TGTGCCAGCTCACCGAACGGTCACGAGCAGTACGTC. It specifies CASSPNGHEQYV.

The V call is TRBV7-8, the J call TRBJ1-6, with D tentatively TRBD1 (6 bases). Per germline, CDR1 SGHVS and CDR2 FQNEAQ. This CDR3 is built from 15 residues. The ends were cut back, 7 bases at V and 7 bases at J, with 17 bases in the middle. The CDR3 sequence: CASTISSDSNSPLHF. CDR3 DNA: TGTGCCAGCACCATAAGCTCGGACAGCAATTCACCCCTCCACTTT.

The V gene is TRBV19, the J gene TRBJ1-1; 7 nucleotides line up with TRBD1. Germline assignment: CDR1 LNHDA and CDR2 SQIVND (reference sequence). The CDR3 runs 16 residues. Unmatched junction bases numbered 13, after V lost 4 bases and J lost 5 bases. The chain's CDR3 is CASSTHRTGKGTEAFF. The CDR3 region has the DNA TGTGCCAGTAGTACACATAGGACAGGAAAGGGAACTGAAGCTTTCTTT.

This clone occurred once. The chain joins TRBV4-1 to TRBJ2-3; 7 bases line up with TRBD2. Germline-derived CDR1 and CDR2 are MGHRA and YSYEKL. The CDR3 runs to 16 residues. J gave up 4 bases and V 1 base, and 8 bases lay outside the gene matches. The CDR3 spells CASSQGESLAADTQYF. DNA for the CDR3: TGCGCCAGCAGCCAAGGAGAGAGCCTAGCGGCAGATACGCAGTATTTT.

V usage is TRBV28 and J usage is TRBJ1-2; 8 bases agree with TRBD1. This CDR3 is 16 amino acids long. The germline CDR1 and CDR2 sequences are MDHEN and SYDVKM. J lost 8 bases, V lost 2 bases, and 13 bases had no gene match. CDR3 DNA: TGTGCCAGCAGTTTAAGGACGGCAGGGGGCCTACGGGGCTACACCTTC. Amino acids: CASSLRTAGGLRGYTF.

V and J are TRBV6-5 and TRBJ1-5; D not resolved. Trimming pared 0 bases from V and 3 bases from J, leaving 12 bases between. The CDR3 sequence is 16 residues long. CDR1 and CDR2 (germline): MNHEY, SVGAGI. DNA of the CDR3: TGTGCCAGCAGTTACTCGAGGGTCTTGGACAATCAGCCCCAGCATTTT. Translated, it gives CASSYSRVLDNQPQHF.

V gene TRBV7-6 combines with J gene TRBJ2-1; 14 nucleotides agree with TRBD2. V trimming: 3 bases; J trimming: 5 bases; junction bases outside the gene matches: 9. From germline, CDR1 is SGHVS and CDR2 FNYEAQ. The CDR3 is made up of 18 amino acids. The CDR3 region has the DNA TGTGCCAGCAGCTTGGGACTAGCGGGGGCCCCTCTCCACAATGAGCAGTTCTTC. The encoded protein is CASSLGLAGAPLHNEQFF. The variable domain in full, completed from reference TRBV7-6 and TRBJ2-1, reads GAGVSQSPRYKVTKRGQDVALRCDPISGHVSLYWYRQALGQGPEFLTYFNYEAQQDKSGLPNDRFSAERPEGSISTLTIQRTEQRDSAMYRCASSLGLAGAPLHNEQFFGPGTRLTVL.

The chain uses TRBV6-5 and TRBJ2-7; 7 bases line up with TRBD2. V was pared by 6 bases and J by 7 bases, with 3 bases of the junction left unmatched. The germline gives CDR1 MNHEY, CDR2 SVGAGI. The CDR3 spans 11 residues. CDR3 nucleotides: TGTGCCAGCAGGGGGGGGGTTGAGCAGTACTTC. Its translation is CASRGGVEQYF.

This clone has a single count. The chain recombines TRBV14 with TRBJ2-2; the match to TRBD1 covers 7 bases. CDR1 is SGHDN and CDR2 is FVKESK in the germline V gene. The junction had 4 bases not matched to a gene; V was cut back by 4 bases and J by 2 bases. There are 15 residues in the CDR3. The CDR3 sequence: CASSLRDSNTGELFF. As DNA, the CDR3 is TGTGCCAGCAGCCTCCGGGACAGCAACACCGGGGAGCTGTTTTTT.

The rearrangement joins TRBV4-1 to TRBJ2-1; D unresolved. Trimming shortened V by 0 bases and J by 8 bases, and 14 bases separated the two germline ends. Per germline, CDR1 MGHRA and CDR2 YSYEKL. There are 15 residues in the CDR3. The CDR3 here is CASSQDLSRLDEQFF. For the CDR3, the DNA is TGCGCCAGCAGCCAAGATTTAAGCAGGCTCGATGAGCAGTTCTTC.

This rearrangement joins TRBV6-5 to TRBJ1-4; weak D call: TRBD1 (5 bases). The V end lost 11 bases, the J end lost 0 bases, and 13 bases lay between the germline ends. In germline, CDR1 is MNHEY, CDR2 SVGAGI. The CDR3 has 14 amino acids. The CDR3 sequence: CASRGVATNEKLFF. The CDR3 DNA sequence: TGTGCCTCTCGGGGGGTAGCAACTAATGAAAAACTGTTTTTT.

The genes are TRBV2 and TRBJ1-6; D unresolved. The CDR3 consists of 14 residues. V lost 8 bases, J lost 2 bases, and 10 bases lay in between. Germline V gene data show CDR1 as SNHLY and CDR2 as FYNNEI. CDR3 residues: CASGDFPYNSPLHF. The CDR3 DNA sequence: TGTGCCAGCGGAGATTTCCCCTATAATTCACCCCTCCACTTT.

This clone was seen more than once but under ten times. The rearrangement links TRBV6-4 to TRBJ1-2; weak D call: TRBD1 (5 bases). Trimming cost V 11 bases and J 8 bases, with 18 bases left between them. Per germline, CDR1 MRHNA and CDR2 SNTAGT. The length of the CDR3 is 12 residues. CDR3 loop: CAGGDFAEGYTF. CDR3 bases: TGTGCCGGGGGGGACTTCGCTGAAGGCTACACCTTC.

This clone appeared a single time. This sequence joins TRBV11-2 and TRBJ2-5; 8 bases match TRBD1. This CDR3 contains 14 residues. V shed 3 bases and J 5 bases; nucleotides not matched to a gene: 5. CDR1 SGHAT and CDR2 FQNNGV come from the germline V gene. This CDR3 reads CASSFFQGAETQYF. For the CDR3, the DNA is TGTGCCAGCAGCTTTTTTCAGGGGGCGGAGACCCAGTACTTC.

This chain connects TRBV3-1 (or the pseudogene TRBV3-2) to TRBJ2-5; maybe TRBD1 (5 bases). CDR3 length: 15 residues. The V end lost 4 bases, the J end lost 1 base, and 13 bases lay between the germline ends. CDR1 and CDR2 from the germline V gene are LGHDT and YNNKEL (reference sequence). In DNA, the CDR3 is TGTGCCAGCAGCCCGGCCGACAGATTCCAAGAGACCCAGTACTTC. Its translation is CASSPADRFQETQYF.

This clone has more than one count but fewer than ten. CDR3 region: CAKPHRGLTSGGIYEQYV. CDR3 DNA sequence: TGTGCCAAACCCCACAGGGGCCTGACTAGCGGGGGGATTTACGAGCAGTACGTC. The chain has TRBV6-4 and TRBJ2-7; 13 positions match TRBD2. Losses at the gene ends were 10 bases for V and 4 bases for J; bases not matched to a gene: 19. This CDR3 is 18 amino acids long. Per the germline V gene, CDR1 is MRHNA and CDR2 is SNTAGT.

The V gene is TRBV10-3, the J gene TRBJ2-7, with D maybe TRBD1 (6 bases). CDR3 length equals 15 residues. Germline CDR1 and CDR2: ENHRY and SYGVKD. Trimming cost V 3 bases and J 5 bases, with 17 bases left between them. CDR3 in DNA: TGTGCCATCAGTGACTTGGGGGCGCGAAGTCACGAGCAGTACTTC. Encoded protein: CAISDLGARSHEQYF.

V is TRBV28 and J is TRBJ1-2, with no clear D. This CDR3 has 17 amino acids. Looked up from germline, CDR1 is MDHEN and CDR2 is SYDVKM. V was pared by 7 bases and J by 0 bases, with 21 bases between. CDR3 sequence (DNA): TGTGCCAGCACCCCTTTAAGCCGCCGTCCACCTAACTATGGCTACACCTTC. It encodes CASTPLSRRPPNYGYTF.